The next 25 T cell receptor beta chains were all read from a single sample in a study of T cell responses to AZD1222 COVID-19 vaccine. The table came from immunoSEQ multiplex PCR; TCRdb's copy has only in-frame clones and leaves some out. In the table there are over 100,000 clones, roughly nine tenths of which are singletons. The input for sequencing was peripheral blood, taken on day 0 of AZD1222 vaccination. The receptors were gathered from an adult in good health.

The V and J genes are TRBV19 and TRBJ1-5; D uncertain. The CDR3 has 12 residues. CDR1 and CDR2 from the germline V gene are LNHDA and SQIVND (reference sequence). V lost 6 bases, J lost 6 bases, and 9 bases lay in between. CDR3: CASRPKGQPQHF. For the CDR3, the DNA is TGTGCCAGTAGACCCAAGGGTCAGCCCCAGCATTTT.

CDR3 nucleotides: TGTGCCAGCAGTTACTCAACAGGGTCTGAAAAACTGTTTTTT. Residues: CASSYSTGSEKLFF. The rearrangement joins TRBV6-5 to TRBJ1-4; D is possibly TRBD1 (6 bases). CDR1 MNHEY and CDR2 SVGAGI come from the germline V gene. The CDR3 loop spans 14 amino acids. V lost 0 bases and J 7 bases, leaving 9 bases between the germline ends.

This clone was seen only once. The CDR3 DNA is TGTGCCAGCAGCTCCGGAGGAGTTGATCAGCCCCAGCATTTT. Translated: CASSSGGVDQPQHF. V usage is TRBV3-1 (or the pseudogene TRBV3-2) and J usage is TRBJ1-5; D is ambiguous. Between the trimmed V and J ends, which lost 5 bases and 5 bases, there was a span of 13 bases. Germline V gives CDR1 LGHDT, CDR2 YNNKEL (reference sequence). CDR3 length: 14 residues.

The V call is TRBV18, the J call TRBJ1-6; no reliable D call. The CDR3 loop spans 13 amino acids. Trimming cost V 1 base and J 8 bases, with 6 bases left between them. Germline assignment: CDR1 KGHSH and CDR2 LQKENI. The CDR3 loop reads CASSPQRDSPLHF. CDR3 DNA: TGTGCCAGCTCACCACAGAGGGATTCACCCCTCCACTTT.

The rearrangement uses TRBV7-9 and TRBJ1-2, with D perhaps TRBD1 (6 bases). The ends were cut back, 5 bases at V and 1 base at J, with 17 bases in the middle. The germline CDR1 and CDR2 sequences are SEHNR and FQNEAQ (reference sequence). The CDR3 is 16 residues long. CDR3 protein: CASSPRDKVINYGYTF. The CDR3 DNA reads as TGTGCCAGCAGCCCCCGGGACAAAGTTATTAACTATGGCTACACCTTC.

The rearrangement links TRBV15 to TRBJ2-1, with D maybe TRBD1 (6 bases). With 0 bases removed from V and 7 bases from J, the gap between germline ends came to 16 bases. Germline lookup yields CDR1 LNHNV and CDR2 YYDKDF (reference sequence). This CDR3 region has 16 residues. The chain's CDR3 is CATSRDFQQGQNEQFF. The CDR3 coding sequence is TGTGCCACCAGCAGAGATTTCCAACAGGGCCAGAATGAGCAGTTCTTC.

The chain joins TRBV4-3 to TRBJ2-7, with TRBD2 matching 7 bases. Germline CDR1 reads LGHNA; CDR2 reads YSLEER. V was pared by 1 base and J by 3 bases, with 3 bases of the junction left unmatched. The CDR3 is 14 residues long. The CDR3 loop reads CASSQGGGGYEQYF. The DNA of the CDR3 is TGCGCCAGCAGCCAAGGGGGCGGGGGCTACGAGCAGTACTTC.

The genes are TRBV30 and TRBJ2-5; 7 nucleotides line up with TRBD2. Germline V gene data show CDR1 as GTSNPN and CDR2 as SVGIG (reference sequence). This CDR3 spans 13 amino acids. V shed 8 bases, J shed 7 bases, and the junction held 13 bases outside the gene matches. CDR3 bases: TGTGCCCGGGGAGGGATCCAAGGCGGGACCCAGTACTTC. It yields the protein CARGGIQGGTQYF.

This rearrangement joins TRBV10-1 to TRBJ1-5; D remains ambiguous. The CDR3 is 14 residues long. Trimming took 7 bases from V and 2 from J, leaving 12 bases between them. From germline, CDR1 is WNHNN and CDR2 SYGVQD (reference sequence). In DNA, the CDR3 is TGCGCCAGCAACCTCGGTAGTGGCAATCAGCCCCAGCATTTT. Translated, it gives CASNLGSGNQPQHF.

This chain joins TRBV12-3 or TRBV12-4 and TRBJ1-1; D uncertain. V lost 6 bases to trimming and J lost 3 bases, with 8 bases between them. CDR3 length: 12 residues. CDR3 sequence (DNA): TGTGCCAGCAGCTACTGGGACACTGAAGCTTTCTTT. Amino acid sequence: CASSYWDTEAFF.

The V gene is TRBV15, the J gene TRBJ1-6, with a weak D call TRBD1 (6 bases). Trimming took off 1 base at V and 0 bases at J, with 19 bases between the two ends. The CDR3 is made up of 20 amino acids. The germline V gene has CDR1 LNHNV and CDR2 YYDKDF (reference sequence). In DNA form, the CDR3 reads TGTGCCACCAGCAGAGGGGGTACTTGGACAGCGAGCTCCTATAATTCACCCCTCCACTTT. This codes for CATSRGGTWTASSYNSPLHF.

In its sample, this clone was seen once. The chain couples TRBV25-1 to TRBJ1-1; no firm D call. The CDR3 is made up of 16 amino acids. Germline-derived CDR1 and CDR2 are MGHDK and SYGVNS. Trimming removed 2 bases at V and 1 base at J, with 14 bases between. CDR3 in DNA: TGTGCCAGCAGTGAAAGGCGGATGGGTCCGAACACTGAAGCTTTCTTT. The encoded protein is CASSERRMGPNTEAFF. Supplemented by reference TRBV25-1 and TRBJ1-1, the full variable domain reads EADIYQTPRYLVIGTGKKITLECSQTMGHDKMYWYQQDPGMELHLIHYSYGVNSTEKGDLSSESTVSRIRTEHFPLTLESARPSHTSQYLCASSERRMGPNTEAFFGQGTRLTVV.

This chain uses TRBV3-1 (or the pseudogene TRBV3-2) with TRBJ1-2; D is perhaps TRBD1 (5 bases). Germline V gene lookup returns CDR1 LGHDT and CDR2 YNNKEL (reference sequence). The CDR3 consists of 12 residues. Trimming removed 6 bases at V and 4 bases at J, with 9 bases between. The CDR3 sequence is CASRTGLYGYTF. The CDR3 DNA reads as TGTGCCAGCAGAACGGGACTCTATGGCTACACCTTC.

The chain uses TRBV27 and TRBJ1-2, with unresolved D. The CDR3 totals 14 residues. Germline V gene data show CDR1 as MNHEY and CDR2 as SMNVEV (reference sequence). V lost 6 bases to trimming and J lost 0 bases, with 11 bases between them. This CDR3 is CASSPGRTNYGYTF. The CDR3 nucleotides read TGTGCCAGCAGCCCCGGCAGAACTAACTATGGCTACACCTTC.

The V and J genes are TRBV6-5 and TRBJ1-1, with D uncertain. The CDR3 loop spans 14 amino acids. Trimming cost V 4 bases and J 0 bases, with 9 bases left between them. CDR1 MNHEY and CDR2 SVGAGI come from the germline V gene. CDR3 nucleotide sequence: TGTGCCAGCAGTTCACCGAGCATGAACACTGAAGCTTTCTTT. This gives the protein CASSSPSMNTEAFF.

The CDR3 is CASSGTGNQPQHF. The CDR3 nucleotides read TGTGCCAGCAGCGGGACAGGGAATCAGCCCCAGCATTTT. The chain recombines TRBV2 with TRBJ1-5; TRBD1 agrees at 9 bases. The CDR3 sequence is 13 residues long. Germline V gene lookup returns CDR1 SNHLY and CDR2 FYNNEI. V lost 6 bases, J lost 4 bases, and 1 base stayed unmatched.

The V and J genes are TRBV4-2 and TRBJ2-3, with 11 bases aligning to TRBD2. Trimming cost V 0 bases and J 5 bases; bases outside gene matches: 4. The CDR3 runs to 16 residues. The germline V gene encodes CDR1 LGHNA and CDR2 YNFKEQ. CDR3 coding DNA: TGTGCCAGCAGCCAAGACGTGACTAGCGGGGAAGATACGCAGTATTTT. Translating gives CASSQDVTSGEDTQYF.

V is TRBV4-2 and J is TRBJ1-5; D possibly corresponds to TRBD1 (6 bases). Per the germline V gene, CDR1 is LGHNA and CDR2 is YNFKEQ. The CDR3 is 15 amino acids. The V end was cut by 4 bases, the J end by 3 bases, with 13 bases between. The CDR3 loop reads CASSLRGQINQPQHF. CDR3 coding DNA: TGTGCCAGCAGCCTCCGGGGGCAGATCAATCAGCCCCAGCATTTT.

The chain links TRBV11-3 to TRBJ2-1; TRBD1 agrees at 8 bases. The trim removed 0 bases at V and 0 bases at J, leaving 1 base unmatched. Looked up from germline, CDR1 is SGHNT and CDR2 is YENEEA. CDR3 size: 16 residues. The CDR3 is CASSLDGQGSYNEQFF. CDR3 in DNA: TGTGCCAGCAGCTTAGACGGACAGGGCTCCTACAATGAGCAGTTCTTC.

This CDR3 is CASSPGTKNTGELFF. The CDR3 bases are TGTGCCAGCAGCCCCGGGACAAAGAACACCGGGGAGCTGTTTTTT. The chain uses TRBV9 and TRBJ2-2, with D maybe TRBD1 (6 bases). CDR1 SGDLS and CDR2 YYNGEE come from the germline V gene. Deletions cut 4 bases from V and 1 base from J, with 11 bases between. The CDR3 is 15 amino acids.

This clone appeared a single time. The rearrangement joins TRBV9 to TRBJ2-2; TRBD1 matches 8 bases. Trimming cost V 4 bases and J 0 bases; bases outside gene matches: 14. The V gene's germline CDR1 is SGDLS and CDR2 YYNGEE. The CDR3 length is 19 residues. CDR3: CASSYSGTGRVTNTGELFF. CDR3 nucleotides: TGTGCCAGCAGCTATTCCGGGACAGGAAGAGTCACGAACACCGGGGAGCTGTTTTTT.

The genes are TRBV13 and TRBJ2-7; a weak D match, TRBD2 (5 bases). CDR1 and CDR2 from the germline V gene are PRHDT and FYEKMQ (reference sequence). Trimming pared 3 bases from V and 5 bases from J, leaving 11 bases between. The CDR3 sequence is 13 residues long. The CDR3 coding sequence is TGTGCCAGCAGCTTGAGGCAGGAGGACGAGCAGTACTTC. It encodes CASSLRQEDEQYF.

The V and J genes are TRBV30 and TRBJ1-1; TRBD1 agrees at 7 bases. Germline-derived CDR1 and CDR2 are GTSNPN and SVGIG (reference sequence). Losses at the gene ends were 5 bases for V and 9 bases for J; bases not matched to a gene: 9. The CDR3 extends over 12 amino acids. Here the CDR3 DNA reads TGTGCCTGGGGACCCGGGACAGTCAAAGCTTTCTTT. Translating it yields CAWGPGTVKAFF. The full variable domain, with the rest looked up from reference TRBV30 and TRBJ1-1, is SQTIHQWPATLVQPVGSPLSLECTVEGTSNPNLYWYRQAAGRGLQLLFYSVGIGQISSEVPQNLSASRPQDRQFILSSKKLLLSDSGFYLCAWGPGTVKAFFGQGTRLTVV.

This clone was observed a few times. The chain has TRBV2 and TRBJ2-2; D is ambiguous. The CDR3 length is 14 residues. The germline V gene encodes CDR1 SNHLY and CDR2 FYNNEI. The germline V and J ends were trimmed by 7 bases and 2 bases, with 11 bases remaining between them. The CDR3 loop reads CASKGSSNTGELFF. The CDR3 DNA sequence: TGTGCCAGCAAGGGCAGCTCTAACACCGGGGAGCTGTTTTTT.

The chain has TRBV12-3 or TRBV12-4 and TRBJ2-1; unclear D gene. The CDR3 has 11 residues. The V end lost 3 bases, the J end lost 6 bases, and 3 bases lay between the germline ends. CDR3 nucleotide sequence: TGTGCCAGCAGTTTTGCCAATGAGCAGTTCTTC. Residues: CASSFANEQFF.